Described below is a single T cell receptor beta chain sequence and its context. The antigen is undetermined. These data belong to a study of T cell responses to AZD1222 COVID-19 vaccine. The germline V gene encodes CDR1 SGHRS and CDR2 YFSETQ. The CDR3 is 15 residues long. V was pared by 4 bases and J by 5 bases, with 18 bases between. Study-wide results and limits: Mostly white British, mostly female donors; authors suggested clonal diversity may be underestimated.

The table came from immunoSEQ multiplex PCR; TCRdb's copy has only in-frame clones and leaves some out. The table has 98,000 or so clones, approximately 90% seen once. The sample in question was peripheral blood, obtained on day 0 of MenACWY control vaccination. The TCR comes from an adult in good health. This chain connects TRBV5-1 to TRBJ1-1; a weak D match, TRBD1 (5 bases). The CDR3 loop is CASSPGTAPGTEAFF. CDR3 coding DNA: TGCGCCAGCAGCCCGGGGACGGCACCTGGGACTGAAGCTTTCTTT. The full variable domain, with the rest looked up from reference TRBV5-1 and TRBJ1-1, is KAGVTQTPRYLIKTRGQQVTLSCSPISGHRSVSWYQQTPGQGLQFLFEYFSETQRNKGNFPGRFSGRQFSNSRSEMNVSTLELGDSALYLCASSPGTAPGTEAFFGQGTRLTVV.